The clone carrying this T cell receptor (beta chain) was detected a few times. Its specificity is not known. The entry originates in a study of T cell responses to AZD1222 COVID-19 vaccine. Germline assignment: CDR1 GTSNPN and CDR2 SVGIG (reference sequence). This CDR3 has 13 residues. The V end lost 2 bases, the J end lost 3 bases, and 11 bases lay between the germline ends. Study-level findings and limits: Donors were chiefly white British, with a greater number of females, and clonal diversity was perhaps underestimated. Vaccine-associated CD4 TCRs ranged over spike, dominating at 160-218 and 743-854. It was only a handful of AZD1222 recipients who were seropositive at baseline. Sampled repertoires all dated from after the peak T cell response.

This table comes from immunoSEQ multiplex PCR, and its TCRdb copy is limited to in-frame clones, with some not included. The sample records roughly 150,000 clones, roughly 88% being singletons. This TCR was sampled from an adult who received the AZD1222 COVID-19 vaccine. This sample comprised peripheral blood, obtained 28 days after the second AZD1222 dose. The rearrangement links TRBV30 to TRBJ2-7; possible D gene TRBD1, 6 bases. This CDR3 reads CAWSKYRVYEQYF. The CDR3 DNA reads as TGTGCCTGGAGTAAGTACAGGGTCTACGAGCAGTACTTC.